This TCR beta chain was captured by sequencing in a study of radiotherapy plus CTLA-4 blockade in lung cancer. The overall study: Overall, 15% to 20% of patients showed an objective response, while roughly 28% attained disease control. Regarding the study as a whole: Early blood T cell clone dynamics reportedly forecast response best, with interferon-beta. TCR clones originating in tumors grew in number in blood after radiotherapy plus ipilimumab.

Method: immunoSEQ multiplex PCR; TCRdb's copy keeps in-frame clones and lacks some. Of 60,000 to 85,000 clones in the sample, around nine tenths are singletons; the top ten hold roughly 0.95%. Ipilimumab-mediated CTLA-4 blockade plus focal radiation was given to patients having chemo-refractory metastatic non-small-cell lung cancer. The CDR3 loop spans 13 amino acids. Germline values: CDR1 MRHNA, CDR2 SNTAGT. V lost 0 bases, J lost 10 bases, and 3 bases stayed unmatched. Note on this clone: As yet, its antigen is unknown.

Sequencing used peripheral blood, obtained from a patient treated with radiotherapy plus ipilimumab. This receptor was obtained from a human donor with non-small cell lung cancer who had stable disease on radiotherapy plus ipilimumab. The chain links TRBV6-4 to TRBJ2-3, with 8 positions matching TRBD1. The CDR3 DNA follows: TGTGCCAGCAGTGACTCCGACAGGGGAGCGCAGTATTTT. Amino acids: CASSDSDRGAQYF.